These T cell receptor beta chains were read from a single sample in a study of a mutant IDH1 vaccine in newly diagnosed glioma. Their antigen targets remain unknown. Profiled with immunoSEQ multiplex PCR; TCRdb holds only in-frame clones, not every one. The top ten hold about 7% of the sample, which has about 53,000 clones, approximately 79% seen once. The input for sequencing was PBMCs, taken from a glioma patient whose treatment included an IDH1 peptide vaccine. Receptors originate from a woman in her forties or fifties with glioma. Both conserved end residues are trimmed from each CDR3.

J gene: TRBJ1-5; CDR3 length: 14; V gene: TRBV6-1; CDR3 protein: ASSEMLGAGNQPQH
J gene: TRBJ1-1; CDR3 length: 13; V gene: TRBV14; CDR3 protein: ASSPRQGEDTEAF
J gene: TRBJ1-1; CDR3 length: 12; V gene: TRBV2; CDR3 protein: ASSLLQGNTEAF
J gene: TRBJ2-7; CDR3 length: 12; V gene: TRBV28; CDR3 protein: ATITSTGSGEQY
J gene: TRBJ1-5; CDR3 length: 13; V gene: TRBV19; CDR3 protein: ASSIGGQGRQPQH
J gene: TRBJ2-1; CDR3 length: 13; V gene: TRBV27; CDR3 protein: ASSWGGGVYNEQF
J gene: TRBJ1-2; CDR3 length: 13; V gene: TRBV28; CDR3 protein: ASSLFGQGAYGYT
J gene: TRBJ2-1; CDR3 length: 11; V gene: TRBV30; CDR3 protein: AWSEDSYNEQF
J gene: TRBJ1-2; CDR3 length: 14; V gene: TRBV9; CDR3 protein: ASSVVHRGRRYGYT
J gene: TRBJ1-4; CDR3 length: 14; V gene: TRBV7-2; CDR3 protein: ASSLGSTGANEKLF
J gene: TRBJ2-7; CDR3 length: 11; V gene: TRBV7-2; CDR3 protein: ASSAISGFEQY
J gene: TRBJ1-1; CDR3 length: 11; V gene: TRBV6-5; CDR3 protein: ASSVTGRSEAF
J gene: TRBJ1-1; CDR3 length: 13; V gene: TRBV5-1; CDR3 protein: ASSLHQGANTEAF
J gene: TRBJ1-2; CDR3 length: 9; V gene: TRBV5-8; CDR3 protein: ASSLAYGYT
J gene: TRBJ2-5; CDR3 length: 13; V gene: TRBV13; CDR3 protein: ASSLRRGVRETQY
J gene: TRBJ1-2; CDR3 length: 11; V gene: TRBV19; CDR3 protein: ASSLGTGVGYT
J gene: TRBJ1-3; CDR3 length: 14; V gene: TRBV18; CDR3 protein: ASSPRDFTAGNTIY
J gene: TRBJ1-1; CDR3 length: 12; V gene: TRBV10-3; CDR3 protein: AIRGQGTNTEAF
J gene: TRBJ1-1; CDR3 length: 14; V gene: TRBV6-6; CDR3 protein: ASSHRQRTLNTEAF
J gene: TRBJ2-7; CDR3 length: 13; V gene: TRBV28; CDR3 protein: ASRALGTSGYEQY
J gene: TRBJ1-2; CDR3 length: 12; V gene: TRBV5-4; CDR3 protein: ASSLRDSSYGYT
J gene: TRBJ2-2; CDR3 length: 12; V gene: TRBV7-7; CDR3 protein: ASSWDRNTGELF
J gene: TRBJ2-5; CDR3 length: 11; V gene: TRBV7-9; CDR3 protein: ASRLGQGETQY